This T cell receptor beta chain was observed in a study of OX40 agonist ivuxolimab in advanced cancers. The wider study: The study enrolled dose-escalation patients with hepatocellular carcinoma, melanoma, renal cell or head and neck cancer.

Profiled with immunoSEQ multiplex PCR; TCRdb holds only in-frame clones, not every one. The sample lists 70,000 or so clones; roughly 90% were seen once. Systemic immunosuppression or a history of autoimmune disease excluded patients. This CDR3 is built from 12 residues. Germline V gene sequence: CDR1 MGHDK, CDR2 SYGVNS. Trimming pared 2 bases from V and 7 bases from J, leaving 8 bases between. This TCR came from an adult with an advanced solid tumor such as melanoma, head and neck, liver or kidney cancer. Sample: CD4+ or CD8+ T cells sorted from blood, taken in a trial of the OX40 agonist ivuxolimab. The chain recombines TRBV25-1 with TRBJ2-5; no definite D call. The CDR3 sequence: CASSEGYGTQYF. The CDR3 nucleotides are TGTGCCAGCAGTGAAGGGTACGGGACCCAGTACTTC.